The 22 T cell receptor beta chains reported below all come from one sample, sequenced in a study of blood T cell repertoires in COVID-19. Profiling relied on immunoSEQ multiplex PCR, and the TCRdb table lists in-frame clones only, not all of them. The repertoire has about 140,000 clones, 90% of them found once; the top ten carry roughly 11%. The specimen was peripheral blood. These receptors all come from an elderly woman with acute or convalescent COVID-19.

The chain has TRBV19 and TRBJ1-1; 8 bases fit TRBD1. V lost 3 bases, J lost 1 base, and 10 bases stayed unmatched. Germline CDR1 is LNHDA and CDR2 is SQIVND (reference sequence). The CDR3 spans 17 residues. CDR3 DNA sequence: TGTGCCAGTAGTATGCTCCCGGGACAGGTGCAGAACACTGAAGCTTTCTTT. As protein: CASSMLPGQVQNTEAFF.

The CDR3 reads CASSPRQGWEETNEKLFF. The CDR3 nucleotides are TGCGCCAGCAGCCCCCGACAGGGGTGGGAAGAAACTAATGAAAAACTGTTTTTT. This sequence joins TRBV4-1 and TRBJ1-4; 8 positions match TRBD1. The junction had 11 bases not matched to a gene; V was cut back by 4 bases and J by 1 base. Germline-derived CDR1 and CDR2 are MGHRA and YSYEKL. This CDR3 spans 18 amino acids.

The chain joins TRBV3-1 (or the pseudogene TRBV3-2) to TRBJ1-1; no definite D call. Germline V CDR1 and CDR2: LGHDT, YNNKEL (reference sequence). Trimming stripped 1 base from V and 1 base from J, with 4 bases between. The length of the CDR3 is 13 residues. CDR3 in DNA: TGTGCCAGCAGCCAAGCAGGGAACACTGAAGCTTTCTTT. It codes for CASSQAGNTEAFF.

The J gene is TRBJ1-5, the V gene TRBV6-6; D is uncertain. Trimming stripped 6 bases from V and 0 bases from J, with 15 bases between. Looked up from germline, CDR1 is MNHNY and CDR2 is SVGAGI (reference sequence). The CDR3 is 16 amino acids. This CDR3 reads CASRRGQDYSNQPQHF. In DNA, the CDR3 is TGTGCCAGCAGAAGAGGGCAGGACTATAGCAATCAGCCCCAGCATTTT.

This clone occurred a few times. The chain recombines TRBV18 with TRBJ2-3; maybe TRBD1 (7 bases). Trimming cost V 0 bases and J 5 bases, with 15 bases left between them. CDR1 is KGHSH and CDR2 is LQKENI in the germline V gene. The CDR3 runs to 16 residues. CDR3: CASSPPGRGDGDTQYF. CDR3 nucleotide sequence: TGTGCCAGCTCACCACCGGGCAGGGGGGATGGAGATACGCAGTATTTT.

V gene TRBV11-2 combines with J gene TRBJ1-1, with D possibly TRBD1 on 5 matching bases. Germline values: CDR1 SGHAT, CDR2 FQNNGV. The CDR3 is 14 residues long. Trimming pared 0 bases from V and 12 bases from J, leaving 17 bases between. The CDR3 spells CASSLDRVGGTTFF. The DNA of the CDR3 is TGTGCCAGCAGCTTAGACAGGGTGGGGGGTACGACTTTCTTT.

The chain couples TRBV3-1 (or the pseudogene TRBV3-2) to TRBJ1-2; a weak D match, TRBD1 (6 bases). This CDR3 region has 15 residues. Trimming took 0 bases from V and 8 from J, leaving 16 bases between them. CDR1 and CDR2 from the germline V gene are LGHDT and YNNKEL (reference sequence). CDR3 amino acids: CASSQDLIQGDGYTF. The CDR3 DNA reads TGTGCCAGCAGCCAAGATCTGATACAGGGCGACGGCTACACCTTC.

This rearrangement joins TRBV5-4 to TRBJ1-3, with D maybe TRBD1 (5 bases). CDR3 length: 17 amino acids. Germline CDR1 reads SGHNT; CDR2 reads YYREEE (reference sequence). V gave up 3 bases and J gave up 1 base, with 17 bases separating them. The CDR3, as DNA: TGTGCCAGCAGCTCAGCGACAGATTGGGGATCTGGAAACACCATATATTTT. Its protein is CASSSATDWGSGNTIYF. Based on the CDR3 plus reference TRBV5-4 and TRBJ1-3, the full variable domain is ETGVTQSPTHLIKTRGQQVTLRCSSQSGHNTVSWYQQALGQGPQFIFQYYREEENGRGNFPPRFSGLQFPNYSSELNVNALELDDSALYLCASSSATDWGSGNTIYFGEGSWLTVV.

The DNA for the CDR3 is TGTGCCAGCAGTTACTCACTGGGGGCGGTTGAAAAACTGTTTTTT. This codes for CASSYSLGAVEKLFF. The V gene is TRBV6-5, the J gene TRBJ1-4, with D possibly matching TRBD1 (6 bases). The V end was cut by 0 bases, the J end by 7 bases, with 12 bases between. The CDR3 extends over 15 amino acids. Germline CDR1 and CDR2: MNHEY and SVGAGI.

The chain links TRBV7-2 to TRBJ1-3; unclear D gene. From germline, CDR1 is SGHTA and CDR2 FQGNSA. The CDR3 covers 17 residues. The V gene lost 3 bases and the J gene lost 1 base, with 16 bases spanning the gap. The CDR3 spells CASSFSGPVRSGNTIYF. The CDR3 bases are TGTGCCAGCAGCTTCTCGGGTCCTGTACGTTCTGGAAACACCATATATTTT.

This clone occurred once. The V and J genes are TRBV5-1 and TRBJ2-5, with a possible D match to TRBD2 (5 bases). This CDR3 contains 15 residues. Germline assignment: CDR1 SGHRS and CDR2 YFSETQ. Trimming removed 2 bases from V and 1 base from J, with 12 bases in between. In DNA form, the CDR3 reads TGCGCCAGCAGCTTAAAGTTCGAGGGCCAAGAGACCCAGTACTTC. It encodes CASSLKFEGQETQYF.

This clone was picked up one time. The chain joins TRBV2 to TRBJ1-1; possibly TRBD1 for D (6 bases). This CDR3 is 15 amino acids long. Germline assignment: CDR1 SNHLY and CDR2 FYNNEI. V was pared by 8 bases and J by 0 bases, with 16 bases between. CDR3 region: CASGTRAELNTEAFF. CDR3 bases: TGTGCCAGCGGGACAAGGGCCGAATTGAACACTGAAGCTTTCTTT.

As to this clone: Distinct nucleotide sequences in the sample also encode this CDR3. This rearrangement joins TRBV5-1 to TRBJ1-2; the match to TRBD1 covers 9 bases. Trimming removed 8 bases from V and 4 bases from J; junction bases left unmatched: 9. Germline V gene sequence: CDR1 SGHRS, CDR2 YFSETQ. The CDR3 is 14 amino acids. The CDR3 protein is CASSPGTGSYGYTF. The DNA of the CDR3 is TGCGCCAGTAGTCCCGGGACAGGGAGCTATGGCTACACCTTC.

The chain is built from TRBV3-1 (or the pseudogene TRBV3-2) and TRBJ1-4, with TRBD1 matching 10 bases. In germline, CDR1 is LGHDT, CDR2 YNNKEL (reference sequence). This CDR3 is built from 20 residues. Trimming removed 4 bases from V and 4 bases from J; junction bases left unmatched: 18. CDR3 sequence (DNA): TGTGCCAGCAGCCCCAAATTCGGGACAGGGGTAGTCGAGAATAATGAAAAACTGTTTTTT. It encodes CASSPKFGTGVVENNEKLFF.

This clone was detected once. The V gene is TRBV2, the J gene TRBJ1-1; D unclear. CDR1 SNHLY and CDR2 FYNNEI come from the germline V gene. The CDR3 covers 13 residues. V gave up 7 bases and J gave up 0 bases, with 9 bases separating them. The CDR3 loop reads CASMRELNTEAFF. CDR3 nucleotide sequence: TGTGCCAGCATGAGGGAGCTGAACACTGAAGCTTTCTTT.

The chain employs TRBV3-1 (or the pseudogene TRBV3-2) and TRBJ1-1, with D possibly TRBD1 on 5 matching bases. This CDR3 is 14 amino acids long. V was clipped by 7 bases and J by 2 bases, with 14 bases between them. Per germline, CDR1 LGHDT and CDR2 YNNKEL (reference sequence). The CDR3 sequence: CASKGAGLNTEAFF. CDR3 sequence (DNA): TGTGCCAGCAAAGGAGCAGGGCTTAACACTGAAGCTTTCTTT.

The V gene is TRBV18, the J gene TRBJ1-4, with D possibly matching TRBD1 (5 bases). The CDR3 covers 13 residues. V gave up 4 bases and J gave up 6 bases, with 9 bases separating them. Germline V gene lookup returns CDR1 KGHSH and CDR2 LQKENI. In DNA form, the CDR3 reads TGTGCCAGCTCACAGGGGCGCGATGAAAAACTGTTTTTT. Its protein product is CASSQGRDEKLFF.

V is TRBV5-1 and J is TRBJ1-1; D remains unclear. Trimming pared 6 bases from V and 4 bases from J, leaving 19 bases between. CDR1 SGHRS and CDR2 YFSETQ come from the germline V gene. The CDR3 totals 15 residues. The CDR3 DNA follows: TGCGCCAGCAATTATCTCGCGGGAGGGTTCACTGAAGCTTTCTTT. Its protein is CASNYLAGGFTEAFF.

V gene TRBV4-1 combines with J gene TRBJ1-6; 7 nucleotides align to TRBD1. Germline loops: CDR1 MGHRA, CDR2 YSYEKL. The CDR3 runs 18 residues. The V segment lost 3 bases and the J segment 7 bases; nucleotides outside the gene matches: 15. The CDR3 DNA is TGCGCCAGCAGCCACCCCCACGGACAGGAGGAGGAAAATTCACCCCTCCACTTT. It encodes CASSHPHGQEEENSPLHF.

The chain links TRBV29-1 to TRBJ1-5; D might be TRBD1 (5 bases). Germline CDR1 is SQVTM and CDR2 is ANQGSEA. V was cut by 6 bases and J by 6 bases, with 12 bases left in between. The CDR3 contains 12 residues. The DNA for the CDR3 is TGCAGCGTCCTTGCGGGGGGTCAGCCCCAGCATTTT. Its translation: CSVLAGGQPQHF. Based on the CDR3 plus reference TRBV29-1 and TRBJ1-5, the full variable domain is SAVISQKPSRDICQRGTSLTIQCQVDSQVTMMFWYRQQPGQSLTLIATANQGSEATYESGFVIDKFPISRPNLTFSTLTVSNMSPEDSSIYLCSVLAGGQPQHFGDGTRLSIL.

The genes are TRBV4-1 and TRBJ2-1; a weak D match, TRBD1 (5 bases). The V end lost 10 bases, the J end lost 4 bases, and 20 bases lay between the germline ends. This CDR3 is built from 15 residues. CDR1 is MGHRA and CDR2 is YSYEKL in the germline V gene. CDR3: CATLNRRQKYNEQFF. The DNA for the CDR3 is TGCGCCACCCTAAACCGGAGACAGAAATACAATGAGCAGTTCTTC.

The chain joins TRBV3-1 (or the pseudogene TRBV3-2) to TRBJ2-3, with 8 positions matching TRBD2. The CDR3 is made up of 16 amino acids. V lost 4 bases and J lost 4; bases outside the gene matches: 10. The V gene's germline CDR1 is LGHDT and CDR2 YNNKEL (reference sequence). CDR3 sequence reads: CASSLYSGGSPDTQYF. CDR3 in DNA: TGTGCCAGCAGCCTATATTCGGGGGGGAGCCCAGATACGCAGTATTTT.